A selection of T cell receptor beta chains follows, all from one sample in a study of beta chain features in type 1 diabetes. Only in-frame clones appear in the TCRdb table, and some are missing; sequencing was by immunoSEQ multiplex PCR. The data hold more than 100,000 clones, with about a sixth observed a single time. The sequenced sample consisted of central memory CD4+ T cells from blood. The receptors derive from a man aged 25-45 years with type 1 diabetes. Both conserved end residues are part of each CDR3. D genes are given only for firm matches. Rows may omit the clone size; those that give it use once, few, many or a size class.

D: .
V: TRBV5-1
J: TRBJ2-7
size: few
CDR3: CASSLDVRHEQYF
DNA: TGCGCCAGCAGCTTGGATGTCAGGCACGAGCAGTACTTC

D: TRBD1
V: TRBV5-5
J: TRBJ2-5
size: once
CDR3: CASSLQGEETQYF
DNA: TGTGCCAGCAGCTTACAGGGGGAAGAGACCCAGTACTTC

D: .
V: TRBV7-2
J: TRBJ1-2
size: .
CDR3: CAKIKGRGYTF
DNA: TGTGCCAAGATAAAGGGCCGAGGCTACACCTTC

D: TRBD1
V: TRBV4-3
J: TRBJ1-6
size: few
CDR3: CASSQDGKYRGSVSPLHF
DNA: TGCGCCAGCAGCCAAGATGGGAAATACAGGGGCTCTGTTTCACCCCTCCACTTT

D: TRBD1
V: TRBV4-2
J: TRBJ1-2
size: once
CDR3: CASSQDQGDYGYTF
DNA: TGTGCCAGCAGCCAAGATCAGGGGGACTATGGCTACACCTTC

D: .
V: TRBV7-2
J: TRBJ2-1
size: few
CDR3: CASSPFGALNEQFF
DNA: TGTGCCAGCAGCCCCTTCGGGGCCCTCAATGAGCAGTTCTTC

D: .
V: TRBV7-2
J: TRBJ1-6
size: .
CDR3: CASSLSARREGSPLHF
DNA: TGTGCCAGCAGCTTATCCGCCCGTAGGGAAGGTTCACCCCTCCACTTT

D: TRBD2
V: TRBV7-2
J: TRBJ2-2
size: .
CDR3: CASSLALTSSGELFF
DNA: TGTGCCAGCAGCTTAGCCCTGACTAGCTCCGGGGAGCTGTTTTTT

D: TRBD1
V: TRBV6-1
J: TRBJ2-7
size: many
CDR3: CASSEAVGQGADEQYF
DNA: TGTGCCAGCAGTGAAGCAGTGGGACAGGGGGCTGACGAGCAGTACTTC

D: TRBD1
V: TRBV5-1
J: TRBJ1-4
size: few
CDR3: CASRATGDANEKLFF
DNA: TGCGCCAGCAGGGCGACAGGGGATGCTAATGAAAAACTGTTTTTT

D: .
V: TRBV6-5
J: TRBJ2-7
size: .
CDR3: CASRRRVDEQYF
DNA: TGTGCCAGCAGGAGGAGGGTTGACGAGCAGTACTTC

D: .
V: TRBV7-2
J: TRBJ1-1
size: few
CDR3: CASSSRVNTEAFF
DNA: TGTGCCAGCAGCTCCAGGGTGAACACTGAAGCTTTCTTT

D: TRBD1
V: TRBV6-5
J: TRBJ1-4
size: .
CDR3: CASSYSTGGREKLFF
DNA: TGTGCCAGCAGTTACTCAACAGGGGGAAGGGAAAAACTGTTTTTT

D: .
V: TRBV30
J: TRBJ2-5
size: few
CDR3: CAWSPRGETQYF
DNA: TGTGCCTGGAGTCCCCGAGGGGAGACCCAGTACTTC

D: .
V: TRBV4-2
J: TRBJ2-5
size: few
CDR3: CASSQGGGGETQYF
DNA: TGTGCCAGCAGCCAAGGTGGTGGAGGGGAGACCCAGTACTTC

D: .
V: TRBV7-9
J: TRBJ1-6
size: .
CDR3: CASSLDWGSPLHF
DNA: TGTGCCAGCAGCTTAGATTGGGGTTCACCCCTCCACTTT

D: .
V: TRBV4-3
J: TRBJ1-2
size: .
CDR3: CASSQDWQPYGYTF
DNA: TGCGCCAGCAGCCAAGATTGGCAGCCCTATGGCTACACCTTC

D: TRBD2
V: TRBV9
J: TRBJ2-1
size: once
CDR3: CASSVSGGASGEQFF
DNA: TGTGCCAGCAGCGTTAGCGGGGGGGCTAGTGGTGAGCAGTTCTTC